This T cell receptor (beta chain) was obtained from a study of shared clonotypes between healthy human individuals. Study-wide context: The composition of the donors was a couple of women and a few men aged 18 to 49. Findings and caveats of the study: For naive CD4 cells, 4% to 6% of clonotypes were shared across a few donors.

Germline CDR1 reads SGHAT; CDR2 reads FQNNGV. This CDR3 spans 14 amino acids. V lost 5 bases, J lost 5 bases, and 13 bases lay in between. This clone occurred a few times. Antigen: not known. Over several immunoSEQ plates, each subset's genomic DNA was distributed in even portions. The assay was immunoSEQ multiplex PCR, and TCRdb's table has in-frame clones only and misses some. The profile shows hundreds of thousands of clones, approximately 79% of them singletons. Recent vaccinations or acute infections were absent in the healthy HIV-negative adult donors. Sequencing was done on a sample of memory CD4+ T cells sorted from blood. As to subset: CD45RA-negative fraction. V is TRBV11-2 and J is TRBJ2-4; D gene uncertain. The clonotype comes from a man aged 25 to 40 in good health. Here the CDR3 reads CASSLSSNQNIQYF. In nucleotides, the CDR3 is TGTGCCAGCAGCCTATCCAGTAATCAAAACATTCAGTACTTC.